The 3 T cell receptor beta chains in this list originate from one sample, sequenced in a study of blood T cells in healthy people across ages (dated by TCRdb to the mid-2010s). Preparation of the library involved 5' RACE. The data were produced on an Illumina HiSeq 2500. A second PCR of roughly 7 to 11 cycles was performed with a sample-barcoded 5' primer and a J-beta primer mix. The raw public data were reprocessed by TCRdb itself: fastp quality trimming at Q25, MiXCR clonotype calling, in-frame beta chains only. Rows matching on CDR3 protein sequence are summarized as one entry with the most common DNA and genes. The sample records 550,000 to 800,000 distinct CDR3 sequences, 20% to 25% of which are singletons. 3.6% of the sample comes from the top ten. Source material: blood. The receptors originated from a man between 65 and 85 years old in good health.

The genes are TRBV20-1 and TRBJ2-3; the D gene is possibly TRBD1 (5 bases). The DNA matches TRBJ1-5 better at its end, which makes the J call doubtful. The CDR3 has 19 amino acids. The germline gives CDR1 DFQATT, CDR2 SNEGSKA (reference sequence). The CDR3 is CSARGASGTSGRAPDTQHF. CDR3 sequence (DNA): TGCAGTGCTAGAGGTGCTTCCGGGACTAGCGGGAGGGCACCAGATACGCAGCATTTT.

In its sample, this clonotype was seen a few times. The genes are TRBV5-1 and TRBJ2-5; TRBD2 might be the D (6 bases). CDR3 length: 16 amino acids. From germline, CDR1 is SGHRS and CDR2 YFSETQ. V lost 7 bases to trimming and J lost 5 bases, with 24 bases between them. Here the CDR3 DNA reads TGCGCCAGCGGTTCCCAGCCGACTGGGGCGGGGGAGACCCAGTACTTC. Residues: CASGSQPTGAGETQYF.

This clonotype has a handful of counts. The rearrangement uses TRBV20-1 and TRBJ1-2, with D unresolved. V shed 3 bases and J shed 3 bases, with 5 bases lying between them. Per the germline V gene, CDR1 is DFQATT and CDR2 is SNEGSKA (reference sequence). The CDR3 sequence is 11 residues long. CDR3 nucleotides: TGCAGTGCTAGTACCGACTATGGCTACACCTTC. This translates into CSASTDYGYTF.